The next 12 T cell receptor beta chains were all read from a single sample in a study of human T cells and chemical hapten exposure (dated by TCRdb to the early 2020s). The library relied on RACE. Sequencing instrument: NextSeq 500. TCRdb passed the public sequencing reads through fastp at Q25 and MiXCR, retaining productive beta sequences. CDR3 protein sequences are deduplicated, and each keeps its most common genes and DNA. A total of tens of thousands of distinct CDR3 sequences appear in this sample, approximately 29% of them only once. Of the sample, roughly 9.8% is held by the ten largest clones. In the paper's terms, the time point label means: patch test 1, 2 weeks after DPC sensitization. Taken with the paper, the label for treatment or condition translates to: therapeutic diphenylcyclopropenone sensitization with weekly scalp DPC. Sequenced here: whole blood, sampled in connection with sensitization to the hapten diphenylcyclopropenone (DPC). These receptors were collected from a man between 35 and 55 years old with alopecia areata. Some clones in this sample may be carry-over from other donors' samples.

V usage is TRBV5-1 and J usage is TRBJ1-2; D not certain. Germline V CDR1 and CDR2: SGHRS, YFSETQ. CDR3 length: 15 amino acids. V lost 1 base and J lost 1, with 11 bases in between. CDR3 loop: CASSLSHRNNYGYTF. In nucleotides, the CDR3 is TGCGCCAGCAGCTTGTCCCACCGAAATAACTATGGCTACACCTTC.

This clonotype has more than one count but fewer than ten. CDR3 residues: CASSSFSTGATEAFF. The CDR3 bases are TGTGCCAGCAGCTCATTCTCCACTGGGGCGACTGAAGCTTTCTTT. The rearrangement joins TRBV7-8 to TRBJ1-1, with a weak D call TRBD1 (5 bases). V was cut by 4 bases and J by 5 bases, with 17 bases left in between. Germline loops: CDR1 SGHVS, CDR2 FQNEAQ. The CDR3 extends over 15 amino acids.

This rearrangement joins TRBV20-1 to TRBJ2-3; D perhaps matches TRBD2 (7 bases). With 5 bases removed from V and 2 bases from J, the gap between germline ends came to 17 bases. The germline CDR1 and CDR2 sequences are DFQATT and SNEGSKA (reference sequence). CDR3 size: 15 residues. This chain's CDR3 is CSARGGARSTDTQYF. The CDR3, as DNA: TGCAGTGCTCGAGGGGGGGCCCGATCCACAGATACGCAGTATTTT.

J is TRBJ2-2 and V is TRBV18; D is unresolved. The V gene's germline CDR1 is KGHSH and CDR2 LQKENI. The V end was cut by 0 bases, the J end by 4 bases, with 15 bases between. CDR3 length: 17 amino acids. CDR3 in amino acids: CASSPPFVLLGTGELFF. In DNA form, the CDR3 reads TGTGCCAGCTCACCACCATTCGTACTCCTTGGCACCGGGGAGCTGTTTTTT. Variable domain in full (rest from reference TRBV18 and TRBJ2-2): NAGVMQNPRHLVRRRGQEARLRCSPMKGHSHVYWYRQLPEEGLKFMVYLQKENIIDESGMPKERFSAEFPKEGPSILRIQQVVRGDSAAYFCASSPPFVLLGTGELFFGEGSRLTVL.

This clonotype showed up just a few times. This chain links TRBV7-9 with TRBJ1-3; D gene uncertain. Germline V gene lookup returns CDR1 SEHNR and CDR2 FQNEAQ (reference sequence). The CDR3 spans 11 residues. The V and J ends lost 5 bases and 4 bases respectively, with 3 bases between them. The CDR3 DNA is TGTGCCAGCAGCCCGGGAAACACCATATATTTT. Translated: CASSPGNTIYF.

The sample holds many counts of this clonotype. CDR3: CASSQGIGSYEQYF. Here the CDR3 DNA reads TGTGCCAGCAGCCAAGGGATCGGCTCCTACGAGCAGTACTTC. This sequence joins TRBV3-1 and TRBJ2-7; D uncertain. The CDR3 has 14 amino acids. Germline CDR1 LGHDT, CDR2 YNNKEL (reference sequence). The V end lost 1 base, the J end lost 0 bases, and 7 bases lay between the germline ends.

The gene calls are TRBV27 and TRBJ2-1; 8 nucleotides agree with TRBD1. The J segment lost 1 base and the V segment lost 2 bases, leaving 7 bases of the junction unmatched. The germline CDR1 and CDR2 sequences are MNHEY and SMNVEV (reference sequence). The CDR3 has 17 residues. CDR3 nucleotides: TGTGCCAGCAGTTTAAGGTGGGGACAGGTGTCCTACAATGAGCAGTTCTTC. This sequence encodes CASSLRWGQVSYNEQFF.

There are a few counts of this clonotype. The chain employs TRBV20-1 and TRBJ2-7; 10 nucleotides match TRBD1. J lost 6 bases, V lost 0 bases, and 5 bases had no gene match. The CDR3 loop spans 14 amino acids. Germline V CDR1 and CDR2: DFQATT, SNEGSKA (reference sequence). The CDR3 spells CSARDRDRGIEQYF. The CDR3 DNA reads as TGCAGTGCTAGAGACCGGGACAGGGGTATCGAGCAGTACTTC.

V and J are TRBV5-1 and TRBJ1-6, with 9 bases aligning to TRBD1. V gave up 6 bases and J gave up 10 bases; unmatched junction bases: 5. Germline V lookup: CDR1 SGHRS, CDR2 YFSETQ. This CDR3 is 13 amino acids long. In DNA, the CDR3 is TGCGCCAGCAAGGGACAGGGAGACTCACCCCTCCACTTT. It encodes CASKGQGDSPLHF.

This clonotype appeared a few times. The V and J genes are TRBV27 and TRBJ2-2, with D perhaps TRBD1 (5 bases). The V and J ends lost 5 bases and 4 bases respectively, with 17 bases between them. This CDR3 has 16 residues. From germline, CDR1 is MNHEY and CDR2 SMNVEV (reference sequence). The CDR3 loop reads CASSARLGRGTGELFF. DNA of the CDR3: TGTGCCAGCAGTGCCCGCTTGGGTAGGGGCACCGGGGAGCTGTTTTTT.

The V and J genes are TRBV12-3 or TRBV12-4 and TRBJ1-1, with D tentatively TRBD1 (6 bases). Deletions cut 6 bases from V and 6 bases from J, with 17 bases between. This CDR3 contains 14 residues. This CDR3 is CASRGGTRFAEAFF. Here the CDR3 DNA reads TGTGCCAGCAGGGGTGGGACACGCTTCGCTGAAGCTTTCTTT.

This clonotype was detected a few times. This chain joins TRBV7-6 and TRBJ2-3; TRBD1 matches 7 bases. The CDR3 spans 16 residues. Germline CDR1 reads SGHVS; CDR2 reads FNYEAQ. V lost 1 base, J lost 0 bases, and 4 bases stayed unmatched. Written as DNA, the CDR3 is TGTGCCAGCAGCTTAGAGGGGGCCTCTAGCACAGATACGCAGTATTTT. Its translation is CASSLEGASSTDTQYF.